These 17 T cell receptor beta chains were all obtained from the same sample, sequenced in a study of blood T cell repertoires in COVID-19. The table came from immunoSEQ multiplex PCR; TCRdb's copy has only in-frame clones and leaves some out. The table has about 150,000 clones, around three quarters seen once. The source material was peripheral blood. All receptors derive from an elderly man with acute or convalescent COVID-19.

DNA of the CDR3: TGTGCCAGCAGCTTAGGGACAGGGCCGGGAGGCACTGAAGCTTTCTTT. Residues: CASSLGTGPGGTEAFF. The chain recombines TRBV7-3 with TRBJ1-1, with TRBD1 identical over 9 bases. V gave up 2 bases and J gave up 4 bases; unmatched junction bases: 8. Germline V gene data show CDR1 as SGHTA and CDR2 as FQGTGA. The CDR3 runs 16 residues.

This chain connects TRBV5-4 to TRBJ2-2, with a tentative D call TRBD2 (6 bases). The V and J ends lost 4 bases and 4 bases respectively, with 14 bases between them. Germline CDR1 SGHNT, CDR2 YYREEE (reference sequence). The CDR3 is 15 residues long. The DNA of the CDR3 is TGTGCCAGCAGCGCCGGGACTGAAATCACCGGGGAGCTGTTTTTT. Amino acid sequence: CASSAGTEITGELFF.

The J gene is TRBJ1-5, the V gene TRBV27; D possibly corresponds to TRBD1 (5 bases). In germline, CDR1 is MNHEY, CDR2 SMNVEV (reference sequence). This CDR3 spans 18 amino acids. V was trimmed by 0 bases and J by 0 bases, leaving 15 bases between them. Written as DNA, the CDR3 is TGTGCCAGCAGTTTATCTTCAAGCCCGGGGGATAGCAATCAGCCCCAGCATTTT. As protein: CASSLSSSPGDSNQPQHF.

This clone has at least ten counts. The CDR3 sequence is CASSLGQRGLMNTEAFF. The CDR3 nucleotides read TGCGCCAGCAGCTTGGGCCAGCGGGGCCTCATGAACACTGAAGCTTTCTTT. The chain joins TRBV5-1 to TRBJ1-1, with D possibly matching TRBD1 (5 bases). The CDR3 is made up of 17 amino acids. Trimming cost V 0 bases and J 0 bases, with 15 bases left between them. The germline V gene encodes CDR1 SGHRS and CDR2 YFSETQ.

The rearrangement joins TRBV9 to TRBJ2-3, with 11 bases lining up with TRBD2. The CDR3 sequence is 16 residues long. Germline V gene sequence: CDR1 SGDLS, CDR2 YYNGEE. After removal of 3 bases from V and 2 bases from J, the junction contained 5 bases not matched to a gene. DNA for the CDR3: TGTGCCAGCAGCGCTAGCGGGGGGCGGTACACAGATACGCAGTATTTT. Its translation is CASSASGGRYTDTQYF.

In its sample, this clone was seen once. This chain connects TRBV3-1 (or the pseudogene TRBV3-2) to TRBJ1-3, with 7 bases that match TRBD1. The germline gives CDR1 LGHDT, CDR2 YNNKEL (reference sequence). The ends lost 6 bases at V and 4 bases at J; junction bases unmatched: 9. The CDR3 is 15 residues long. The CDR3 nucleotides read TGTGCCAGCAGGGGGGACAGTGACTGGGGAAACACCATATATTTT. It yields the protein CASRGDSDWGNTIYF.

The chain is built from TRBV2 and TRBJ2-5, with unresolved D. Per germline, CDR1 SNHLY and CDR2 FYNNEI. This CDR3 spans 12 amino acids. Between the trimmed V and J ends, which lost 6 bases and 9 bases, there was a span of 14 bases. CDR3 nucleotide sequence: TGTGCCAGCAGGGCTTACGCAGGCCCCCAGTACTTC. This gives the protein CASRAYAGPQYF.

The chain has TRBV7-2 and TRBJ2-6; D ambiguous. Germline values: CDR1 SGHTA, CDR2 FQGNSA. V was trimmed by 2 bases and J by 4 bases, leaving 9 bases between them. CDR3 size: 15 residues. CDR3: CASSLTFGGANVLTF. In nucleotides, the CDR3 is TGTGCCAGCAGCTTAACTTTCGGGGGGGCCAACGTCCTGACTTTC.

This clone was picked up one time. CDR3 sequence (DNA): TGTGCCAGCTCACCACCTGCTAGCGGGGCGTCCTACGAGCAGTACTTC. Protein: CASSPPASGASYEQYF. This sequence joins TRBV18 and TRBJ2-7, with TRBD2 matching 9 bases. The CDR3 contains 16 residues. Per germline, CDR1 KGHSH and CDR2 LQKENI. Losses at the gene ends were 0 bases for V and 1 base for J; bases not matched to a gene: 4.

This clone was detected only once. V is TRBV21-1 and J is TRBJ2-7; whether TRBD2, the table's D call, matches the DNA was not checked. TRBV21-1 is a documented pseudogene. The CDR3 is 17 residues long. The DNA of the CDR3 is TGTGCCAGCAGGAAAAAAAGATATTCCTCGAGCTCCTACGAGCAGTACTTC. It translates to CASRKKRYSSSSYEQYF.

The chain is built from TRBV29-1 and TRBJ1-1; D gene unclear. V dropped 1 base and J dropped 1 base, with 10 bases sitting between them. CDR1 is SQVTM and CDR2 is ANQGSEA in the germline V gene. The CDR3 is made up of 14 amino acids. In nucleotides, the CDR3 is TGCAGCGTTGAAGGGGCGACGGCGAACACTGAAGCTTTCTTT. It yields the protein CSVEGATANTEAFF.

The J gene is TRBJ1-2, the V gene TRBV28, with 8 bases aligning to TRBD1. V lost 8 bases to trimming and J lost 2 bases; unmatched junction nucleotides: 4. From germline, CDR1 is MDHEN and CDR2 SYDVKM. The CDR3 is 13 residues long. The CDR3 loop is CASLQGANYGYTF. As DNA, the CDR3 is TGTGCCAGCCTTCAGGGGGCGAACTATGGCTACACCTTC.

This rearrangement joins TRBV5-4 to TRBJ1-1; D unresolved. The CDR3 is 15 residues long. The V end lost 0 bases, the J end lost 2 bases, and 11 bases lay between the germline ends. Germline V gene sequence: CDR1 SGHNT, CDR2 YYREEE (reference sequence). The CDR3 DNA is TGTGCCAGCAGCTTGGGTGGGCCTTTTAACACTGAAGCTTTCTTT. Translated: CASSLGGPFNTEAFF.

The rearrangement joins TRBV2 to TRBJ1-1; TRBD1 agrees at 8 bases. Germline CDR1 SNHLY, CDR2 FYNNEI. The CDR3 has 15 residues. V lost 5 bases and J lost 2; bases outside the gene matches: 7. CDR3 in amino acids: CASSPPRGLNTEAFF. The CDR3 region has the DNA TGTGCCAGCAGTCCACCCAGGGGGCTTAACACTGAAGCTTTCTTT.

The J gene is TRBJ1-2, the V gene TRBV19; a possible D gene is TRBD1 (5 bases). This CDR3 region has 15 residues. CDR1 and CDR2 (germline): LNHDA, SQIVND (reference sequence). V shed 7 bases and J shed 2 bases, with 17 bases lying between them. The CDR3 coding sequence is TGTGCCAGTACCCCCATTCAGGACACGAACTATGGCTACACCTTC. Amino acids: CASTPIQDTNYGYTF.

V and J are TRBV5-1 and TRBJ2-3, with TRBD1 matching over 9 bases. V trimming: 4 bases; J trimming: 1 base; junction bases outside the gene matches: 4. The CDR3 is 15 amino acids. Germline assignment: CDR1 SGHRS and CDR2 YFSETQ. This CDR3 is CASSTRTGGTDTQYF. The CDR3 DNA is TGCGCCAGCAGCACACGGACAGGGGGCACAGATACGCAGTATTTT.

The chain couples TRBV19 to TRBJ1-1; D uncertain. From germline, CDR1 is LNHDA and CDR2 SQIVND (reference sequence). The CDR3 has 14 amino acids. V was shortened by 2 bases and J by 6 bases, with 13 bases between the two germline ends. The CDR3 DNA reads TGTGCCAGTAGTATACGGAGCGAGGGTGCTGAAGCTTTCTTT. Residues: CASSIRSEGAEAFF.